This T cell receptor beta chain was documented in a study of blood T cell repertoires in COVID-19. Study-level background: Specimens from acute and convalescent COVID-19 originated in the United States, Italy and Spain.

This CDR3 has 15 residues. The germline gives CDR1 MDHEN, CDR2 SYDVKM. V shed 3 bases and J 5 bases; nucleotides not matched to a gene: 6. Per the original methods: The authors estimated nucleated cell counts from reference gene primer amplification. The assay was immunoSEQ multiplex PCR, and TCRdb's table has in-frame clones only and misses some. That table furnishes V, J and clone size, whereas the DNA furnished D and trimming. The table lists over 400,000 clones, roughly nine tenths of them singletons. The clonotype was recovered from a woman aged 45-60 years with COVID-19, enrolled during active disease. The chain uses TRBV28 and TRBJ1-4; the match to TRBD1 covers 7 bases. Sequencing was carried out using peripheral blood. The CDR3 coding sequence is TGTGCCAGCAGTTTGCCCGGGACAGAAAATGAAAAACTGTTTTTT. Translation gives CASSLPGTENEKLFF.